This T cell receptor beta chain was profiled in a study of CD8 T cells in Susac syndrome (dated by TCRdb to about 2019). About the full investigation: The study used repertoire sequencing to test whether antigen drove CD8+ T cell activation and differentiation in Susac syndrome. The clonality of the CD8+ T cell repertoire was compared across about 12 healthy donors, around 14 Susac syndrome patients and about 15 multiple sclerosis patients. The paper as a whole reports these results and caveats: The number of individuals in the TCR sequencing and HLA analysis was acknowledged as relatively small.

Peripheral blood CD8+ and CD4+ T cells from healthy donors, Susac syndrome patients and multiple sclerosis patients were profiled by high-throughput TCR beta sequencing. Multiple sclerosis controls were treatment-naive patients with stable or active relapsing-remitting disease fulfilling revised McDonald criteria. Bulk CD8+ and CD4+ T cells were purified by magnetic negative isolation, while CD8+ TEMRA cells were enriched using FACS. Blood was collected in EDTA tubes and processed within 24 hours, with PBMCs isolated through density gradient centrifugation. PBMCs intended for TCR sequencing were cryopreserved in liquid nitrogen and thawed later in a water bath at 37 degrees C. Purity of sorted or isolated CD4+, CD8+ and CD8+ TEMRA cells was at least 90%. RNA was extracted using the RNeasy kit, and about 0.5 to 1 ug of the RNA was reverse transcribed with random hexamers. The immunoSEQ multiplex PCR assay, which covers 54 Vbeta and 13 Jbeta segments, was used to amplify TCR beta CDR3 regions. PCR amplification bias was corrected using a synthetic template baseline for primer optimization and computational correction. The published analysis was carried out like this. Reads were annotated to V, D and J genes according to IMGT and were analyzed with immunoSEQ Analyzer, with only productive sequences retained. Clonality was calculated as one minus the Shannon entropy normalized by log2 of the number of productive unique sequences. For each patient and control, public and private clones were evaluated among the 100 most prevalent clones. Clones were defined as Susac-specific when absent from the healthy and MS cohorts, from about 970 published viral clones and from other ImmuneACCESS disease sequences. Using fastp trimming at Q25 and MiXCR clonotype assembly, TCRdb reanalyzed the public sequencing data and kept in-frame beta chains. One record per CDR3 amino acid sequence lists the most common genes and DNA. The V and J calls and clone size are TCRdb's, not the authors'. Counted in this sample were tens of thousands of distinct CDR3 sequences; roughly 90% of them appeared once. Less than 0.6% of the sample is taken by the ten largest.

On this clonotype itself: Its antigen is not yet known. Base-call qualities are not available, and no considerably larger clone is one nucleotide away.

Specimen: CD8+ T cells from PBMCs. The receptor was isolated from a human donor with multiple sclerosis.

The CDR3 protein sequence reads: CASTMWNTEAFF. The sequenced DNA: TGTGCCAGTACCATGTGGAACACTGAAGCTTTCTTT. Here the chain combines TRBV19 and TRBJ1-1; the D gene assignment is ambiguous. The junction shows trimming of 7 bases on V and 1 base on J, plus 7 bases between the germline ends. CDR1 LNHDA and CDR2 SQIVND are derived from the germline V gene (reference sequence). The CDR3, cysteine through phenylalanine, is 12 amino acids long. CDR3 DNA is the only sequence kept; it has 36 bases, read in frame from the first base.